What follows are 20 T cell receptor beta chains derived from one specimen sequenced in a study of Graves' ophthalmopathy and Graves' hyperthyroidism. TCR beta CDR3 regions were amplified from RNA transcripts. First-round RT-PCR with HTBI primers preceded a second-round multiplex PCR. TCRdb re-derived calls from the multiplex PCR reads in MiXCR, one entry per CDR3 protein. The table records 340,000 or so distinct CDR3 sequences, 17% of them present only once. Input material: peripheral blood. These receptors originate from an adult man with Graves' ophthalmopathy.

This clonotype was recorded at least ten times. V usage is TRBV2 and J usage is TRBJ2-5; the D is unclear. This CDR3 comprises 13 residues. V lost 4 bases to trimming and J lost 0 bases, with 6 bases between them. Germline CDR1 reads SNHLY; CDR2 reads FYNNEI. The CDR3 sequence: CASSGRNQETQYF. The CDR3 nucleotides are TGTGCCAGCAGTGGTCGAAACCAAGAGACCCAGTACTTC.

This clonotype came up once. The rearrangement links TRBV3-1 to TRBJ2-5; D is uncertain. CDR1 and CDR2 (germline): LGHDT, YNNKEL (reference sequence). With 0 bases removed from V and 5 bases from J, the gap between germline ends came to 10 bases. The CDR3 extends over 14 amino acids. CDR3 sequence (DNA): TGTGCCAGCAGCCAAGAATACCGCTGCGAGACCCAGTACTTC. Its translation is CASSQEYRCETQYF.

Here the CDR3 DNA reads TGTGCCAGCAGCTTAGAGGTGAGGCGGGGCCGATCCTACGAGCAGTACTTC. It codes for CASSLEVRRGRSYEQYF. The chain has TRBV11-2 and TRBJ2-7; D is possibly TRBD2 (6 bases). Trimming took off 0 bases at V and 1 base at J, with 16 bases between the two ends. The CDR3 covers 17 residues. The germline CDR1 and CDR2 sequences are SGHAT and FQNNGV.

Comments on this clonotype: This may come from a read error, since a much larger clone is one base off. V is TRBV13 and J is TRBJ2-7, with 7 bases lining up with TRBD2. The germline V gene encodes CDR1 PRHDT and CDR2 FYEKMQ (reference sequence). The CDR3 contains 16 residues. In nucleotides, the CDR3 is TGTGCCATCAGCCTGACGCGGCTAGCGGTCTCCTACGAGCAGTACTTC. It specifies CAISLTRLAVSYEQYF.

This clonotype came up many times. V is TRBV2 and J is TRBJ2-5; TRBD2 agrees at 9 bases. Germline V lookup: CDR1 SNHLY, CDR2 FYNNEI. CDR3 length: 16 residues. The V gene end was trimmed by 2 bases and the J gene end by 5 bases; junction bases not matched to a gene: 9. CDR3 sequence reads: CASSESGLAGIETQYF. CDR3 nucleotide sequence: TGTGCCAGCAGTGAATCCGGGCTAGCGGGGATTGAGACCCAGTACTTC.

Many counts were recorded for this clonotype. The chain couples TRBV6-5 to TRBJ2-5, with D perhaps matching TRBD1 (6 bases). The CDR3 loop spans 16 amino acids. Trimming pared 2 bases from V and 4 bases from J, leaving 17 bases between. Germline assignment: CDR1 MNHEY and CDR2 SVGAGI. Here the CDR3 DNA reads TGTGCCAGCAGTTACAAGTGGGTCAGGGGAAGAGAGACCCAGTACTTC. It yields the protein CASSYKWVRGRETQYF.

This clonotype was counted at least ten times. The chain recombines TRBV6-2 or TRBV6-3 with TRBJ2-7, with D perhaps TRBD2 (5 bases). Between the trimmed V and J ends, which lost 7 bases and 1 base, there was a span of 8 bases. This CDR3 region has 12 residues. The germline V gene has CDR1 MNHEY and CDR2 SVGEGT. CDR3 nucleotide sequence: TGTGCCAGCACCAGCGGATCCTACGAGCAGTACTTC. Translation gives CASTSGSYEQYF.

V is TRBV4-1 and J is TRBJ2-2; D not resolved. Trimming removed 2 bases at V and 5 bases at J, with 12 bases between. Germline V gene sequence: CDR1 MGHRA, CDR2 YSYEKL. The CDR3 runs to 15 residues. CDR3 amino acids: CASSQTPAQTGELFF. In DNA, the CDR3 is TGCGCCAGCAGCCAAACACCCGCCCAAACCGGGGAGCTGTTTTTT.

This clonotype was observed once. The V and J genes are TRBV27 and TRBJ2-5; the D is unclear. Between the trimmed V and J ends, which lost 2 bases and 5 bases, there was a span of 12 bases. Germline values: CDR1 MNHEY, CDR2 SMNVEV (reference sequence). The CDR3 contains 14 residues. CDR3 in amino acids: CASSLGPERETQYF. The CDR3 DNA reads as TGTGCCAGCAGTTTAGGGCCCGAACGGGAGACCCAGTACTTC.

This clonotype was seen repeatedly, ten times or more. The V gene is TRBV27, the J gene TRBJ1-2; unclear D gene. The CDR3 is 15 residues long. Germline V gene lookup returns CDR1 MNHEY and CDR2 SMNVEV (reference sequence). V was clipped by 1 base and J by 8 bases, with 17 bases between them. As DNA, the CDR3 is TGTGCCAGCAGTTTATTCCTCGGGAGTGGCGACGGCTACACCTTC. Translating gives CASSLFLGSGDGYTF.

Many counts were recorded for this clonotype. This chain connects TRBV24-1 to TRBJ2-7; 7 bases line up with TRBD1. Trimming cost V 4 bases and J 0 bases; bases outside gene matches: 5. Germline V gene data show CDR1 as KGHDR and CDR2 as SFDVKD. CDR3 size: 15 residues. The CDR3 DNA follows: TGTGCCACCAGTGACTCGGGACAGAACTCCTACGAGCAGTACTTC. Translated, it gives CATSDSGQNSYEQYF.

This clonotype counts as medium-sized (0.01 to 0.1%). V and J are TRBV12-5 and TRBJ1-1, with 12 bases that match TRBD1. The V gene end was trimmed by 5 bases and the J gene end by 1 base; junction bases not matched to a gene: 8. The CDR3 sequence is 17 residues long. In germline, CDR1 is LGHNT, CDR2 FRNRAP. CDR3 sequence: CASGKGQGAFGNTEAFF. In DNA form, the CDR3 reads TGTGCTAGTGGTAAGGGACAGGGGGCCTTCGGGAACACTGAAGCTTTCTTT.

CDR3 residues: CASSLAPGQGLHEQYF. The CDR3 region has the DNA TGTGCCAGCAGTTTAGCCCCGGGACAGGGGCTCCACGAGCAGTACTTC. The V and J genes are TRBV12-3 or TRBV12-4 and TRBJ2-7; 10 nucleotides agree with TRBD1. CDR3 length: 16 amino acids. J lost 5 bases, V lost 0 bases, and 7 bases had no gene match.

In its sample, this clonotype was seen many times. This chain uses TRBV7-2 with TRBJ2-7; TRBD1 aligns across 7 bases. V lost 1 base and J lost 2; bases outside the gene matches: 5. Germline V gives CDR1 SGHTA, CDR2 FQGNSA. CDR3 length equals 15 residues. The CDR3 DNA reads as TGTGCCAGCAGCTTAGGTCCGGGACAGCCCTACGAGCAGTACTTC. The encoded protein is CASSLGPGQPYEQYF. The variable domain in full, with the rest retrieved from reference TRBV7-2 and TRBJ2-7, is GAGVSQSPSNKVTEKGKDVELRCDPISGHTALYWYRQSLGQGLEFLIYFQGNSAPDKSGLPSDRFSAERTGGSVSTLTIQRTQQEDSAVYLCASSLGPGQPYEQYFGPGTRLTVT.

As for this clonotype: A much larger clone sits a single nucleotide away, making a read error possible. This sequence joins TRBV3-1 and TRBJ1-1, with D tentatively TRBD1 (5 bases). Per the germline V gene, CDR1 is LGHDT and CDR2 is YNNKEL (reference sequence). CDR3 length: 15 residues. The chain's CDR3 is CVSSQDRGTNTEAFF. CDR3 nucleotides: TGTGTCAGCAGCCAAGATCGAGGGACTAACACTGAAGCTTTCTTT. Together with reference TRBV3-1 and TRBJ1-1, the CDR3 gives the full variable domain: DTAVSQTPKYLVTQMGNDKSIKCEQNLGHDTMYWYKQDSKKFLKIMFSYNNKELIINETVPNRFSPKSPDKAHLNLHINSLELGDSAVYFCVSSQDRGTNTEAFFGQGTRLTVV.

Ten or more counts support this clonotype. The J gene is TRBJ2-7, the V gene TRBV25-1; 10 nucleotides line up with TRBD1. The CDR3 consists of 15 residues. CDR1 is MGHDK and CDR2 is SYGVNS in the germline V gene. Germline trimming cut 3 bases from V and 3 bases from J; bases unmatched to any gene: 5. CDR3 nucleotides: TGTGCCAGCAGTGATTGGGGACAGGGGAACTACGAGCAGTACTTC. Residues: CASSDWGQGNYEQYF.

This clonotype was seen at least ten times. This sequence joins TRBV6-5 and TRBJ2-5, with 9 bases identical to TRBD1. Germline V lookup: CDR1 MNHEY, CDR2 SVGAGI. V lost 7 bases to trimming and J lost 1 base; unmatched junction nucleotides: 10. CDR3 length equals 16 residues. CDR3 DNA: TGTGCCAGCATTCTCCAGGACAGGGGACCCCAAGAGACCCAGTACTTC. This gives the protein CASILQDRGPQETQYF.

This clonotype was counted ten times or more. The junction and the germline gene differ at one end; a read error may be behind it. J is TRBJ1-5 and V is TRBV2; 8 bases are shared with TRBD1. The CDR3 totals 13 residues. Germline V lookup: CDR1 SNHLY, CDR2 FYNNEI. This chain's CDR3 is CASSGTGVGPPHF. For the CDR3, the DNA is TGTGCCAGCAGCGGGACAGGCGTGGGGCCCCCGCATTTT.

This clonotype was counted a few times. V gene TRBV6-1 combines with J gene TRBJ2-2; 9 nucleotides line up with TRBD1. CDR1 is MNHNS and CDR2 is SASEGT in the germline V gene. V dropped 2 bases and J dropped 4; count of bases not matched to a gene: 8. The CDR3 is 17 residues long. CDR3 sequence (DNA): TGTGCCAGCAGTGAACAGGGGACAGGGTTTTTCACCGGGGAGCTGTTTTTT. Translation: CASSEQGTGFFTGELFF.

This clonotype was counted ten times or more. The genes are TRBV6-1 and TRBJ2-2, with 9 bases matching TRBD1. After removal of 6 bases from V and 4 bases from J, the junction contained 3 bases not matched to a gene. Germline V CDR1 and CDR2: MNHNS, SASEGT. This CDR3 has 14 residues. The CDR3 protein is CASRDRGITGELFF. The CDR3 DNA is TGTGCCAGCAGGGACAGGGGTATCACCGGGGAGCTGTTTTTT.